The table lists the clone carrying this T cell receptor beta chain with a few counts. As yet, its antigen is unknown. This record comes from a study of T cells after yellow fever vaccination. Study in general: With SMART-Seq v4 Ultra Low Input, the fractions containing low cell numbers were prepared. Findings of the study overall: Weaker overall was a secondary response that nonetheless peaked faster, on day 5 versus 15.

TCRdb called the 5' RACE reads again in MiXCR, with one record for every CDR3 protein. The sample lists hundreds of thousands of distinct CDR3 sequences; about 8.7% were seen once. This receptor was identified in a man aged 18 to 30 who received the YFV17D yellow fever vaccine. The sequencing here drew on PBMCs, taken on the day of the first yellow fever vaccination.

CDR3 DNA: TGTGCCAGCAGCTTGGTCACTACCAACGAGCAGTACTTC. Amino acid sequence: CASSLVTTNEQYF. The chain employs TRBV11-2 and TRBJ2-7; D call uncertain. CDR1 SGHAT and CDR2 FQNNGV come from the germline V gene. Trimming took 3 bases from V and 5 from J, leaving 11 bases between them. The CDR3 spans 13 residues.